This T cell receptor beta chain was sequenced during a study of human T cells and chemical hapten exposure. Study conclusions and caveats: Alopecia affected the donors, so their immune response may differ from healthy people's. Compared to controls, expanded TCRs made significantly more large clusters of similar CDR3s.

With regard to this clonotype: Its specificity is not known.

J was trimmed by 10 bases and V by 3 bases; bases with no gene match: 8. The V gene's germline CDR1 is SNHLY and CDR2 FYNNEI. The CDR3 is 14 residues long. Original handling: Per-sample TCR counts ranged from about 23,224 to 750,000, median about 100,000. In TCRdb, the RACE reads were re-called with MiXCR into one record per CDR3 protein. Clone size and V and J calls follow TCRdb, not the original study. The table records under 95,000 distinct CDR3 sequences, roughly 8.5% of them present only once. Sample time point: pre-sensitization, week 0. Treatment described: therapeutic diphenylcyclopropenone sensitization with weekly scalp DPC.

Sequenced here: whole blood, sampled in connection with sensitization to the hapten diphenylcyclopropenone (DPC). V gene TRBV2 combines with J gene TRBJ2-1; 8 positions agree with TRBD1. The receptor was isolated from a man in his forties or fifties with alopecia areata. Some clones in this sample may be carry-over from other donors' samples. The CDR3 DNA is TGTGCCAGCAGTGACTGGCAGGGGGCAGGGGAGCAGTTCTTC. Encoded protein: CASSDWQGAGEQFF.